This T cell receptor beta chain was sequenced for a study of blood T cell repertoires in COVID-19. Study details: In each case, the material was cDNA or gDNA derived from T cells, B-cell-depleted T cells, or PBMCs.

V was trimmed by 2 bases and J by 0 bases, leaving 8 bases between them. The CDR3 runs to 15 residues. Germline V lookup: CDR1 SEHNR, CDR2 FQNEAQ (reference sequence). Here immunoSEQ multiplex PCR was the method, and the copy in TCRdb shows in-frame clones only, minus some. The table lists approximately 220,000 clones, around 85% of them singletons. The participants were between about 18 and 89 years old and came from some 25 US areas. Each participant's cohort was designated according to participant-reported clinical history. The chain couples TRBV7-9 to TRBJ2-1; tentative D call: TRBD2 (5 bases). The source material was PBMCs or T cells enriched from blood (not recorded which). The clonotype originates from a middle-aged woman with acute COVID-19. The CDR3 protein is CASSLTGNSYNEQFF. Here the CDR3 DNA reads TGTGCCAGCAGCTTAACGGGGAACTCCTACAATGAGCAGTTCTTC.